This T cell receptor beta chain originates from a study of PD-1 blockade in classical Hodgkin lymphoma. On the study more broadly: Patients were dosed intravenously with nivolumab at 3 mg/kg every 2 weeks. Study outcomes and limitations: Those starting nivolumab under 1 year post-ASCT were excluded. Complete responders showed a baseline diversity that resembled the diversity of newly diagnosed patients.

Concerning this clone itself: Antigen specificity is unknown.

Clones were sequenced by immunoSEQ multiplex PCR, and TCRdb holds only the in-frame ones, with some missing. Altogether around 45,000 clones are present, approximately 70% being singletons, with the ten largest covering approximately 2.9%. V was pared by 3 bases and J by 3 bases, with 10 bases between. The CDR3 spans 14 residues. Germline V gene sequence: CDR1 SGDLS, CDR2 YYNGEE. There was relapse after autologous stem cell transplantation in every patient, and there was variation in brentuximab vedotin exposure. The sequence was obtained from a human donor with classical Hodgkin lymphoma. This sequence joins TRBV9 and TRBJ1-5; D is ambiguous. The sample was peripheral blood mononuclear cells (PBMCs), taken before the second cycle of nivolumab. The CDR3 bases are TGTGCCAGCAGCGGGTCCTCCCACAATCAGCCCCAGCATTTT. Translating it yields CASSGSSHNQPQHF. Together with reference TRBV9 and TRBJ1-5, the CDR3 gives the full variable domain: DSGVTQTPKHLITATGQRVTLRCSPRSGDLSVYWYQQSLDQGLQFLIQYYNGEERAKGNILERFSAQQFPDLHSELNLSSLELGDSALYFCASSGSSHNQPQHFGDGTRLSIL.